This entry lists 18 T cell receptor beta chains sequenced from one sample in a study of blood T cell repertoires in COVID-19. Some clones are missing from TCRdb's copy, which holds only in-frame ones; the method was immunoSEQ multiplex PCR. Here the sample spans roughly 160,000 clones, around 74% being singletons. The sequenced material came from peripheral blood. These receptors all come from a woman aged 60-75 years with COVID-19, enrolled during active disease.

The chain combines TRBV2 with TRBJ2-6; TRBD1 matches 12 bases. Germline CDR1 and CDR2: SNHLY and FYNNEI. This CDR3 region has 18 residues. V trimming: 4 bases; J trimming: 3 bases; junction bases outside the gene matches: 7. This CDR3 reads CASSVTGTGGFGANVLTF. DNA of the CDR3: TGTGCCAGCAGTGTAACCGGGACAGGGGGCTTTGGGGCCAACGTCCTGACTTTC.

The chain links TRBV6-5 to TRBJ1-6, with a weak D call TRBD1 (6 bases). The CDR3 covers 13 residues. CDR1 is MNHEY, CDR2 SVGAGI, per germline. Trimming shortened V by 7 bases and J by 5 bases, and 9 bases separated the two germline ends. CDR3 bases: TGTGCCAGCACCCACAGGGATAATTCACCCCTCCACTTT. It is translated as CASTHRDNSPLHF.

The rearrangement uses TRBV30 and TRBJ1-2, with D maybe TRBD1 (6 bases). V lost 6 bases to trimming and J lost 1 base, with 15 bases between them. This CDR3 region has 14 residues. CDR1 and CDR2 (germline): GTSNPN, SVGIG (reference sequence). The CDR3: CACPQGVFNYGYTF. CDR3 DNA sequence: TGTGCCTGTCCACAGGGTGTTTTTAACTATGGCTACACCTTC. Variable domain in full (rest from reference TRBV30 and TRBJ1-2): SQTIHQWPATLVQPVGSPLSLECTVEGTSNPNLYWYRQAAGRGLQLLFYSVGIGQISSEVPQNLSASRPQDRQFILSSKKLLLSDSGFYLCACPQGVFNYGYTFGSGTRLTVV.

V is TRBV2 and J is TRBJ2-7; 9 positions match TRBD2. Losses at the gene ends were 8 bases for V and 3 bases for J; bases not matched to a gene: 5. Per the germline V gene, CDR1 is SNHLY and CDR2 is FYNNEI. This CDR3 has 13 residues. Here the CDR3 reads CASVGLANYEQYF. The CDR3 DNA is TGTGCCAGCGTTGGACTAGCGAACTACGAGCAGTACTTC.

J is TRBJ1-2 and V is TRBV6-2 or TRBV6-3; a weak D match, TRBD1 (6 bases). Between the trimmed V and J ends, which lost 7 bases and 1 base, there was a span of 10 bases. Germline lookup yields CDR1 MNHEY and CDR2 SVGEGT. The CDR3 extends over 13 amino acids. The CDR3 loop reads CASTPDSNYGYTF. In DNA, the CDR3 is TGTGCCAGCACCCCGGACAGTAACTATGGCTACACCTTC.

This clone was counted between two and nine times. The chain links TRBV9 to TRBJ1-2; D possibly corresponds to TRBD1 (6 bases). V was clipped by 3 bases and J by 5 bases, with 14 bases between them. The germline CDR1 and CDR2 sequences are SGDLS and YYNGEE. The CDR3 loop spans 14 amino acids. CDR3 sequence reads: CASSGRGAGYGYTF. CDR3 DNA: TGTGCCAGCAGCGGGCGGGGGGCGGGGTATGGCTACACCTTC.

The V call is TRBV27, the J call TRBJ1-5, with D uncertain. The CDR3 is 14 residues long. V was shortened by 3 bases and J by 4 bases, with 10 bases between the two germline ends. Germline V gene sequence: CDR1 MNHEY, CDR2 SMNVEV (reference sequence). CDR3 residues: CASSFGWANQPQHF. In DNA form, the CDR3 reads TGTGCCAGCAGTTTTGGATGGGCGAATCAGCCCCAGCATTTT.

The V call is TRBV6-5, the J call TRBJ1-6; weak D call: TRBD1 (5 bases). Trimming removed 7 bases at V and 7 bases at J, with 14 bases between. The length of the CDR3 is 14 residues. The V gene's germline CDR1 is MNHEY and CDR2 SVGAGI. As DNA, the CDR3 is TGTGCCAGCACCCCACTGACAGAAAATTCACCCCTCCACTTT. Translating gives CASTPLTENSPLHF.

The J gene is TRBJ1-6, the V gene TRBV3-1 (or the pseudogene TRBV3-2); tentatively, D is TRBD1 (5 bases). Trimming took 0 bases from V and 9 from J, leaving 12 bases between them. Germline V gene data show CDR1 as LGHDT and CDR2 as YNNKEL (reference sequence). The CDR3 extends over 15 amino acids. DNA of the CDR3: TGTGCCAGCAGCCAAGATCAGGGCTGGTTTTCACCCCTCCACTTT. This encodes CASSQDQGWFSPLHF.

This rearrangement joins TRBV28 to TRBJ2-7, with TRBD1 matching over 7 bases. This CDR3 spans 14 amino acids. The germline CDR1 and CDR2 sequences are MDHEN and SYDVKM. V lost 5 bases, J lost 3 bases, and 7 bases stayed unmatched. CDR3 bases: TGTGCCAGCAGTCGCCGCACAGGGGTCTACGAGCAGTACGTC. The encoded protein is CASSRRTGVYEQYV.

The V gene is TRBV19, the J gene TRBJ2-2; TRBD2 matches at 7 bases. V trimming: 4 bases; J trimming: 0 bases; junction bases outside the gene matches: 5. Germline-derived CDR1 and CDR2 are LNHDA and SQIVND (reference sequence). This CDR3 spans 16 amino acids. Here the CDR3 DNA reads TGTGCCAGTAGTAGCGGGAGAGACCCGAACACCGGGGAGCTGTTTTTT. This translates into CASSSGRDPNTGELFF.

Regarding this clone: Lacking the conserved final phenylalanine or tryptophan, this CDR3 likely reflects a read error. The DNA is omitted, as the CDR3 cannot be located on it reliably, and the CDR3 follows TCRdb's listing. The chain has TRBV27 and TRBJ2-7; the table calls TRBD1, which could not be checked here. Germline loops: CDR1 MNHEY, CDR2 SMNVEV (reference sequence). The CDR3 totals 8 residues, both ends included. CDR3 sequence: CASSLQGT.

The gene calls are TRBV19 and TRBJ2-2; TRBD2 aligns across 11 bases. V gave up 8 bases and J gave up 5 bases; unmatched junction bases: 4. Germline CDR1 reads LNHDA; CDR2 reads SQIVND (reference sequence). CDR3 length: 14 residues. The CDR3: CASSSGRFTGELFF. In DNA form, the CDR3 reads TGTGCCAGTTCTAGCGGGAGGTTTACCGGGGAGCTGTTTTTT.

The CDR3 coding sequence is TGTGCCATCAGCACCTTGTGGCTAGCGGGAGCCCATGAGCAGTTCTTC. Its translation is CAISTLWLAGAHEQFF. The rearrangement uses TRBV10-3 and TRBJ2-1; 10 bases agree with TRBD2. CDR1 and CDR2 (germline): ENHRY, SYGVKD. V lost 6 bases, J lost 8 bases, and 13 bases stayed unmatched. The CDR3 runs 16 residues.

V usage is TRBV6-6 and J usage is TRBJ2-3, with D possibly being TRBD1 (5 bases). There are 16 residues in the CDR3. CDR1 and CDR2 from the germline V gene are MNHNY and SVGAGI (reference sequence). Trimming removed 1 base at V and 2 bases at J, with 13 bases between. The CDR3 nucleotides read TGTGCCAGCAGTTACTTTGGGCAGGGCAACACAGATACGCAGTATTTT. It is translated as CASSYFGQGNTDTQYF.

This chain connects TRBV29-1 to TRBJ1-4; D is unresolved. The V and J ends lost 7 bases and 0 bases respectively, with 12 bases between them. The CDR3 sequence is 14 residues long. The V gene's germline CDR1 is SQVTM and CDR2 ANQGSEA. CDR3 sequence (DNA): TGCAGCGGCCTGGGTGGAGCAACTAATGAAAAACTGTTTTTT. Translated: CSGLGGATNEKLFF.

This clone was counted between two and nine times. The V and J genes are TRBV15 and TRBJ2-3, with D hard to call. Trimming removed 0 bases at V and 3 bases at J, with 13 bases between. CDR1 and CDR2 (germline): LNHNV, YYDKDF (reference sequence). The CDR3 length is 16 residues. The CDR3 here is CATSRDETVRTDTQYF. The CDR3 region has the DNA TGTGCCACCAGCAGAGATGAGACTGTCAGAACAGATACGCAGTATTTT.

This chain links TRBV6-4 with TRBJ2-7; 13 nucleotides align to TRBD2. Germline CDR1 is MRHNA and CDR2 is SNTAGT. V dropped 2 bases and J dropped 6; count of bases not matched to a gene: 1. The CDR3 sequence is 14 residues long. The CDR3 sequence is CASSDTSGRGEQYF. The CDR3 DNA sequence: TGTGCCAGCAGTGACACTAGCGGGAGGGGCGAGCAGTACTTC.